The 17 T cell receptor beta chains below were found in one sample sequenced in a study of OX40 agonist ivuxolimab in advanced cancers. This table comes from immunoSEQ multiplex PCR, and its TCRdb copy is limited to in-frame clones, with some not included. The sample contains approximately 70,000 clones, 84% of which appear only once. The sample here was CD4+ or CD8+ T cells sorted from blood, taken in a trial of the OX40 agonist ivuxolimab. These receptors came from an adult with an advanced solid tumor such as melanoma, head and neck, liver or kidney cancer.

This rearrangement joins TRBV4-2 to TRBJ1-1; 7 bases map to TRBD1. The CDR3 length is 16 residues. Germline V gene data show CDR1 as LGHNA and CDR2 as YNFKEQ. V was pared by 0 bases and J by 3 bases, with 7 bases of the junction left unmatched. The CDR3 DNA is TGTGCCAGCAGCCAAGACTCGACAGGGTGGTACACTGAAGCTTTCTTT. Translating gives CASSQDSTGWYTEAFF.

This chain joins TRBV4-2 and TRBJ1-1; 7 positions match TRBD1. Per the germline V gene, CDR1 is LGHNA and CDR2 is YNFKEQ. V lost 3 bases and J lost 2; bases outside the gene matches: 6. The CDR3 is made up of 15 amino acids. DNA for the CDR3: TGTGCCAGCAGCCAGGGACAGAGTTTTAACACTGAAGCTTTCTTT. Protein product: CASSQGQSFNTEAFF.

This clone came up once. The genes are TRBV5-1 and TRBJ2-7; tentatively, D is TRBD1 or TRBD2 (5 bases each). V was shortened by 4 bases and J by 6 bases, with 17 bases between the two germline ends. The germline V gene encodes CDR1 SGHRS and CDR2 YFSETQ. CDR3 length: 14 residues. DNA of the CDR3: TGCGCCAGCAGCCAGCAGGGCGGACTCTCCGAGCAGTACTTC. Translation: CASSQQGGLSEQYF.

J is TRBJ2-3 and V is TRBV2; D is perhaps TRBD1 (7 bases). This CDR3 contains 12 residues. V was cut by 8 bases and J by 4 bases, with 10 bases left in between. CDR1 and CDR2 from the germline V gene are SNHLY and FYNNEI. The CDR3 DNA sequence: TGTGCCAGCGGAGGGACAGCAGATACGCAGTATTTT. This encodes CASGGTADTQYF.

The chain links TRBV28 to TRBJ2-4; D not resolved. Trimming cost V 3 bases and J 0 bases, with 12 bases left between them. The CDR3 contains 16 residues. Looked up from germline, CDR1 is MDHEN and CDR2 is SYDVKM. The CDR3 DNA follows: TGTGCCAGCAGTTTTTACAGAATGCTAGCCAAAAACATTCAGTACTTC. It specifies CASSFYRMLAKNIQYF.

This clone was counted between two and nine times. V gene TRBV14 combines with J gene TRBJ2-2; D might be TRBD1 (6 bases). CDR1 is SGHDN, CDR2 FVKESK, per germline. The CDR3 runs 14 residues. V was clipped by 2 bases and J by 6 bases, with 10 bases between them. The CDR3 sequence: CASSQQGWAGELFF. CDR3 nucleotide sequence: TGTGCCAGCAGCCAACAGGGGTGGGCCGGGGAGCTGTTTTTT.

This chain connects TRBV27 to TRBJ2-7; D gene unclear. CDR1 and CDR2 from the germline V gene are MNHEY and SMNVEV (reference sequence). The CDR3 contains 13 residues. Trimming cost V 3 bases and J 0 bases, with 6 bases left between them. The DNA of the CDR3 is TGTGCCAGCAGTTTGCGACGCTCCTACGAGCAGTACTTC. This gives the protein CASSLRRSYEQYF.

The CDR3 loop reads CASSLVTAGEQYF. CDR3 DNA: TGTGCCAGCAGCTTGGTCACTGCAGGGGAGCAGTACTTC. The chain carries TRBV7-8 and TRBJ2-7; possible D gene TRBD1, 5 bases. This CDR3 region has 13 residues. The germline V gene encodes CDR1 SGHVS and CDR2 FQNEAQ. V lost 3 bases, J lost 7 bases, and 13 bases lay in between.

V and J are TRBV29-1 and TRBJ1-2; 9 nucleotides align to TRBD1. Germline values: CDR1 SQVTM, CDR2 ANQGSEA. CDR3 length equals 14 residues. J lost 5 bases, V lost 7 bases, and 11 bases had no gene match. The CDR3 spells CSAGEPGQGYGYTF. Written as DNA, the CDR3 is TGCAGCGCCGGAGAGCCGGGACAGGGATATGGCTACACCTTC.

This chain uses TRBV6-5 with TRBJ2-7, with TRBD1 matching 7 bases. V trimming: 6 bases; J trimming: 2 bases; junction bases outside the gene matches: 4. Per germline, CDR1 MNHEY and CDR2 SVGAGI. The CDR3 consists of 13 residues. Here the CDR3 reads CASRQGPPYEQYF. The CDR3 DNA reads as TGTGCCAGCAGACAGGGGCCGCCCTACGAGCAGTACTTC.

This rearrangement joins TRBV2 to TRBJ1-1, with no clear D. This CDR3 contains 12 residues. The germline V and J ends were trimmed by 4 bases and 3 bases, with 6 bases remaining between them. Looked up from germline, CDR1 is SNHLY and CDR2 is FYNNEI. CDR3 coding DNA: TGTGCCAGCAGTGGGGGATACACTGAAGCTTTCTTT. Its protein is CASSGGYTEAFF.

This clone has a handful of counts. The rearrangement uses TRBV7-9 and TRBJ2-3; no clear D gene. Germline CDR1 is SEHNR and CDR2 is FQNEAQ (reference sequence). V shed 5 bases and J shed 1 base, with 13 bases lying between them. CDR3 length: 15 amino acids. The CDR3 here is CASSPTQTGTDTQYF. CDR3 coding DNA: TGTGCCAGCAGCCCTACTCAGACCGGCACAGATACGCAGTATTTT.

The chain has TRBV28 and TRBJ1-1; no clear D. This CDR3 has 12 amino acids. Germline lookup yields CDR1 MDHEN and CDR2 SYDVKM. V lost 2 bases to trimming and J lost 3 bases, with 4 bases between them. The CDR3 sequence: CASSLGYTEAFF. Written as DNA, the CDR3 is TGTGCCAGCAGTTTAGGGTACACTGAAGCTTTCTTT.

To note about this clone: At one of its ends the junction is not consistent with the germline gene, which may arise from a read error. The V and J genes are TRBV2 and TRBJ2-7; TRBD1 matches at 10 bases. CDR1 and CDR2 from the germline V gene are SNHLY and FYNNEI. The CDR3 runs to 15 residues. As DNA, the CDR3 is TGTGCCAGCAGGGAAGGGACAGGGGTTCTGTACGAGCAGTACTTC. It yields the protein CASREGTGVLYEQYF.

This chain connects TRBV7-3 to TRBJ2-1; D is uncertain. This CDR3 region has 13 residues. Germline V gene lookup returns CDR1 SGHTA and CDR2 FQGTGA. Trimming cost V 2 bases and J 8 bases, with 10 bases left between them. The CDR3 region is CASSLYSDYEQFF. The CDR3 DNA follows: TGTGCCAGCAGCTTATATTCCGACTATGAGCAGTTCTTC.

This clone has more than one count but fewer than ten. The chain's CDR3 is CASSSGTGDTYGYTF. As DNA, the CDR3 is TGTGCCAGCAGCTCTGGGACAGGGGATACCTATGGCTACACCTTC. The chain employs TRBV7-9 and TRBJ1-2, with 10 bases identical to TRBD1. In germline, CDR1 is SEHNR, CDR2 FQNEAQ (reference sequence). The CDR3 covers 15 residues. Unmatched junction bases numbered 6, after V lost 4 bases and J lost 4 bases.

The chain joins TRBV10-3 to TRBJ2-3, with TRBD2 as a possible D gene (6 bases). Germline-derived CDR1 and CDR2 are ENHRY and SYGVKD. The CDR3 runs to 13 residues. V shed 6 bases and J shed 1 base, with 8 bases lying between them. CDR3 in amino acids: CAIRWGGTDTQYF. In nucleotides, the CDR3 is TGTGCCATCAGGTGGGGGGGCACAGATACGCAGTATTTT.